A single sample is the source of the 11 T cell receptor beta chains below, sequenced in a study of a mutant IDH1 vaccine in newly diagnosed glioma. Measured with immunoSEQ multiplex PCR; TCRdb has only the in-frame clones, and not every one. Here the sample spans about 67,000 clones, 83% being singletons. Time point given: baseline, week 1 (first vaccination visit). Stated treatment: pre-vaccination baseline after standard-of-care therapy. The sample consisted of peripheral blood mononuclear cells (PBMCs), taken from a glioma patient treated with radiotherapy, temozolomide or both. The receptors were gathered from a woman between 18 and 29 years old with glioma. Some clones in this sample may be carry-over from other donors' samples.

The gene calls are TRBV7-9 and TRBJ1-2, with D unresolved. Germline loops: CDR1 SEHNR, CDR2 FQNEAQ (reference sequence). The CDR3 loop spans 13 amino acids. V was shortened by 5 bases and J by 8 bases, with 15 bases between the two germline ends. The CDR3 loop is CASSREPYGGYTF. CDR3 coding DNA: TGTGCCAGCAGCCGAGAACCCTACGGGGGCTACACCTTC.

The chain combines TRBV13 with TRBJ1-2; D remains unclear. This CDR3 has 13 residues. Germline V lookup: CDR1 PRHDT, CDR2 FYEKMQ (reference sequence). V lost 4 bases and J 8 bases, leaving 14 bases between the germline ends. CDR3 residues: CASSYDSIGGYTF. CDR3 sequence (DNA): TGTGCCAGCAGCTATGATAGTATTGGGGGCTACACCTTC.

This clone showed up just once. The CDR3 DNA sequence: TGTGCCAGCAGCCCTACGATAGAATGGGTCGGCTACACCTTC. Its translation: CASSPTIEWVGYTF. The rearrangement joins TRBV6-7 to TRBJ1-2; D is unclear. TRBV6-7 is identified as an open reading frame with a role that is uncertain. V lost 6 bases to trimming and J lost 8 bases, with 19 bases between them. CDR3 length: 14 residues.

The chain links TRBV29-1 to TRBJ1-1; a weak D match, TRBD1 (6 bases). CDR1 and CDR2 from the germline V gene are SQVTM and ANQGSEA. V lost 6 bases to trimming and J lost 4 bases, with 24 bases between them. CDR3 length: 16 amino acids. DNA for the CDR3: TGCAGCGTCGTGGGGATCCGCAGGGGTCTGGGCACTGAAGCTTTCTTT. It codes for CSVVGIRRGLGTEAFF.

V and J are TRBV5-1 and TRBJ1-2, with D unclear. The CDR3 is 12 amino acids. The germline V and J ends were trimmed by 6 bases and 3 bases, with 9 bases remaining between them. Germline loops: CDR1 SGHRS, CDR2 YFSETQ. This CDR3 is CASKGSDYGYTF. The CDR3 DNA reads TGCGCCAGCAAGGGTAGCGACTATGGCTACACCTTC.

This clone is a singleton in its sample. The chain carries TRBV19 and TRBJ1-4; TRBD1 matches at 7 bases. The CDR3 loop spans 17 amino acids. Per germline, CDR1 LNHDA and CDR2 SQIVND (reference sequence). V was pared by 2 bases and J by 10 bases, with 16 bases of the junction left unmatched. CDR3 nucleotide sequence: TGTGCCAGTAGTATACCCGCCGACAGGGAAGGGCTTGGAAAACTGTTTTTT. Its protein is CASSIPADREGLGKLFF. The full variable domain, completed using reference TRBV19 and TRBJ1-4, is DGGITQSPKYLFRKEGQNVTLSCEQNLNHDAMYWYRQDPGQGLRLIYYSQIVNDFQKGDIAEGYSVSREKKESFPLTVTSAQKNPTAFYLCASSIPADREGLGKLFFGSGTQLSVL.

This clone showed up many times. The chain couples TRBV14 to TRBJ1-2; TRBD1 might be the D (5 bases). V was shortened by 2 bases and J by 8 bases, with 15 bases between the two germline ends. The CDR3 spans 14 residues. From germline, CDR1 is SGHDN and CDR2 FVKESK. As DNA, the CDR3 is TGTGCCAGCAGCCAAAGCGGGGGATCGAAAGGCTACACCTTC. Protein sequence: CASSQSGGSKGYTF.

The V call is TRBV13, the J call TRBJ2-3; TRBD2 might be the D (6 bases). CDR1 is PRHDT, CDR2 FYEKMQ, per germline (reference sequence). V was clipped by 11 bases and J by 4 bases, with 10 bases between them. The CDR3 is 11 amino acids. The CDR3 DNA sequence: TGTGCCGTAAGACTAGCAGATACGCAGTATTTT. It encodes CAVRLADTQYF. Full variable domain (remainder filled in from reference TRBV13 and TRBJ2-3): AAGVIQSPRHLIKEKRETATLKCYPIPRHDTVYWYQQGPGQDPQFLISFYEKMQSDKGSIPDRFSAQQFSDYHSELNMSSLELGDSALYFCAVRLADTQYFGPGTRLTVL.

This CDR3 reads CASTPDRDFYEQYF. CDR3 DNA sequence: TGTGCCAGCACCCCCGACAGGGATTTCTACGAGCAGTACTTC. The genes are TRBV11-3 and TRBJ2-7, with 7 bases matching TRBD1. The junction had 9 bases not matched to a gene; V was cut back by 7 bases and J by 3 bases. The germline CDR1 and CDR2 sequences are SGHNT and YENEEA. The CDR3 contains 14 residues.

CDR3 DNA sequence: TGCAGTGCATATGGCTACACCTTC. It specifies CSAYGYTF. The gene calls are TRBV20-1 and TRBJ1-2; unclear D gene. The CDR3 totals 8 residues. Trimming pared 6 bases from V and 5 bases from J, leaving 1 base between. The germline CDR1 and CDR2 sequences are DFQATT and SNEGSKA (reference sequence).

The chain joins TRBV2 to TRBJ1-5; 8 bases match TRBD1. Trimming cost V 5 bases and J 5 bases; bases outside gene matches: 8. This CDR3 comprises 15 residues. The germline CDR1 and CDR2 sequences are SNHLY and FYNNEI. The DNA for the CDR3 is TGTGCCAGCAGTCAACAGGGGGGCGCGGATCAGCCCCAGCATTTT. The encoded protein is CASSQQGGADQPQHF.